This record concerns one T cell receptor beta chain sequence. This entry comes from a study of blood T cell repertoires in COVID-19. Study details: Specimens from acute and convalescent COVID-19 originated in the United States, Italy and Spain. In each case, the material was cDNA or gDNA derived from T cells, B-cell-depleted T cells, or PBMCs.

Per the authors' pipeline: It was from reference gene primer amplification that nucleated cell counts were estimated. Sequenced by immunoSEQ multiplex PCR; TCRdb stores in-frame clones only, minus some. The DNA gave D and trimming, while V, J and clone size come from that table. The table shows about 150,000 clones, with about 83% occurring only once. V was trimmed by 5 bases and J by 5 bases, leaving 8 bases between them. Per the germline V gene, CDR1 is MDHEN and CDR2 is SYDVKM. This CDR3 spans 12 amino acids. This sequence joins TRBV28 and TRBJ2-3; D is possibly TRBD1 (5 bases). Sequenced: peripheral blood. The source is a woman of 80 years or more with acute or convalescent COVID-19. The CDR3 region has the DNA TGTGCCAGCAGTCCCAGGGTAGATACGCAGTATTTT. Its protein product is CASSPRVDTQYF.